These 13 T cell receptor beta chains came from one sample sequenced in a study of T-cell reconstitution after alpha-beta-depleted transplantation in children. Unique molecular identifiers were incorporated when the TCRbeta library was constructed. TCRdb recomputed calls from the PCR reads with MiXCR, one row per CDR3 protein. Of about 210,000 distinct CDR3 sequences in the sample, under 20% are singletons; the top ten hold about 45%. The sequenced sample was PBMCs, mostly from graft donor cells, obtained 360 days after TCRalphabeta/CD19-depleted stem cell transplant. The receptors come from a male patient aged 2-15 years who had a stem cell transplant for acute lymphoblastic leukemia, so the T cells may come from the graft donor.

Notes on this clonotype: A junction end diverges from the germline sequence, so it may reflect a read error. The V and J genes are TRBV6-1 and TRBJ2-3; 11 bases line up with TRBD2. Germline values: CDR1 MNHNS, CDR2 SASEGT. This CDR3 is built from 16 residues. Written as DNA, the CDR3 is TGTGCCAGCACCCCCACTAGCGGGGGCGGCACGGATACGCAGTATTTT. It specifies CASTPTSGGGTDTQYF.

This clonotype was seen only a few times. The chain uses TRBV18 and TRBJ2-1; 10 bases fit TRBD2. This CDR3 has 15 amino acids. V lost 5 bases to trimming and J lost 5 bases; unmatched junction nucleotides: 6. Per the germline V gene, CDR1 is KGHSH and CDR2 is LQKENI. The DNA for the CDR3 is TGTGCCAGCTCAGAGCTGGGACTAGCGAACAATGAGCAGTTCTTC. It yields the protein CASSELGLANNEQFF.

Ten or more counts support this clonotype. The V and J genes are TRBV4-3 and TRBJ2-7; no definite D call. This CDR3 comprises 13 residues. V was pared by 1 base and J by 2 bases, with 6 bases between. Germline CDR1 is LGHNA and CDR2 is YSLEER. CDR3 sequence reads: CASSQGRAYEQYF. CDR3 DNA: TGCGCCAGCAGCCAAGGCCGGGCCTACGAGCAGTACTTC.

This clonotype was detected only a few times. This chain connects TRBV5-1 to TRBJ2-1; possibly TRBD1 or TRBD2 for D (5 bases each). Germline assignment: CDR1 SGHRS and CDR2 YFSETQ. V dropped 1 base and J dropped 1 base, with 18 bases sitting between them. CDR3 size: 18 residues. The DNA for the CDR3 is TGCGCCAGCAGCTTGTCAGGGACGGACCAAATTTCCTACAATGAGCAGTTCTTC. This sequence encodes CASSLSGTDQISYNEQFF.

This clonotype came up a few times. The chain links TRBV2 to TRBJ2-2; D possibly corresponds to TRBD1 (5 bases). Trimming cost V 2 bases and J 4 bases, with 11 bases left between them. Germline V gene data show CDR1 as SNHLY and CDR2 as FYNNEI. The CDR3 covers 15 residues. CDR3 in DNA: TGTGCCAGCAGTGAACAGGGCTGGGGCACCGGGGAGCTGTTTTTT. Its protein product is CASSEQGWGTGELFF.

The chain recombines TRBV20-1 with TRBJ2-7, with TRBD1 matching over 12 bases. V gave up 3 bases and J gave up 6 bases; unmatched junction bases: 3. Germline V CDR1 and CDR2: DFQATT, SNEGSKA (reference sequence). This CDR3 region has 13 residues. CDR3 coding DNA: TGCAGTGCTAGCGGGACAGGGGGCAGCGAGCAGTACTTC. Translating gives CSASGTGGSEQYF.

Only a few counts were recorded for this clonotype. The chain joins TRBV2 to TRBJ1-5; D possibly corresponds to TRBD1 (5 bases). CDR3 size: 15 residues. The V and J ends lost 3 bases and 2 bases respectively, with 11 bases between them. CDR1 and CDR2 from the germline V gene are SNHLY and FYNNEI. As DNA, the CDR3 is TGTGCCAGCAGTGATTTGCAGGGCGGCAATCAGCCCCAGCATTTT. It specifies CASSDLQGGNQPQHF. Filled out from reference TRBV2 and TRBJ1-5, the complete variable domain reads EPEVTQTPSHQVTQMGQEVILRCVPISNHLYFYWYRQILGQKVEFLVSFYNNEISEKSEIFDDQFSVERPDGSNFTLKIRSTKLEDSAMYFCASSDLQGGNQPQHFGDGTRLSIL.

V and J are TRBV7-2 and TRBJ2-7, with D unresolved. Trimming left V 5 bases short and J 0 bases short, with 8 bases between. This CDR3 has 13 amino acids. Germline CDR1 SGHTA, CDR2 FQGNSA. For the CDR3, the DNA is TGTGCCAGCAGCATGGAAATCTCCTACGAGCAGTACTTC. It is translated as CASSMEISYEQYF.

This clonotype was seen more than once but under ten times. The CDR3 DNA reads as TGTGCCACCAGTGACTGGACAGGGGTACAAGAGACCCAGTACTTC. Its protein is CATSDWTGVQETQYF. The gene calls are TRBV24-1 and TRBJ2-5, with 9 bases matching TRBD1. V shed 4 bases, J shed 2 bases, and the junction held 4 bases outside the gene matches. In germline, CDR1 is KGHDR, CDR2 SFDVKD. The CDR3 is made up of 15 amino acids.

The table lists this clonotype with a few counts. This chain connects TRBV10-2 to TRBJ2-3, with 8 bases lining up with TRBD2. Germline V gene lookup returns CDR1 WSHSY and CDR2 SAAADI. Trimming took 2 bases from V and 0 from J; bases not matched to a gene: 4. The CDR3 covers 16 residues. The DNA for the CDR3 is TGCGCCAGCAGTGAGGAAGCGGGAGCTAGCACAGATACGCAGTATTTT. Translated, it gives CASSEEAGASTDTQYF.

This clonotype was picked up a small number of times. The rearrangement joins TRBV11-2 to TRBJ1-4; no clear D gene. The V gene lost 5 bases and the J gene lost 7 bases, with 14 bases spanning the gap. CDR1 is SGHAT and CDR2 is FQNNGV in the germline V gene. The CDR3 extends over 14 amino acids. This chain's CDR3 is CASSPGAPLEKLFF. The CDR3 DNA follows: TGTGCCAGCAGCCCCGGTGCTCCACTTGAAAAACTGTTTTTT.

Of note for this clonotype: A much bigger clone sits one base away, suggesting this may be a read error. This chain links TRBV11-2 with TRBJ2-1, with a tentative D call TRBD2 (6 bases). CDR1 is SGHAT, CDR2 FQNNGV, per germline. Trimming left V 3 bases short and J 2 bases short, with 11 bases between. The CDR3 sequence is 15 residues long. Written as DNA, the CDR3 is TGTGCCAGCAGCTTTGCGGCGGGGACCTACAATGAGCAGTTCTTC. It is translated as CASSFAAGTYNEQFF. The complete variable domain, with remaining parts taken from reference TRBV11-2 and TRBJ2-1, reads EAGVAQSPRYKIIEKRQSVAFWCNPISGHATLYWYQQILGQGPKLLIQFQNNGVVDDSQLPKDRFSAERLKGVDSTLKIQPAKLEDSAVYLCASSFAAGTYNEQFFGPGTRLTVL.

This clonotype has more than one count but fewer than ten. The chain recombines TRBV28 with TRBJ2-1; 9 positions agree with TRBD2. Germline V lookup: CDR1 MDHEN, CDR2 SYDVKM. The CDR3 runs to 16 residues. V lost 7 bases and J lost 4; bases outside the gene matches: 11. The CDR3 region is CASKPSSGMGYNEQFF. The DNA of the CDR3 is TGTGCCAGCAAACCCTCTAGCGGGATGGGGTACAATGAGCAGTTCTTC.